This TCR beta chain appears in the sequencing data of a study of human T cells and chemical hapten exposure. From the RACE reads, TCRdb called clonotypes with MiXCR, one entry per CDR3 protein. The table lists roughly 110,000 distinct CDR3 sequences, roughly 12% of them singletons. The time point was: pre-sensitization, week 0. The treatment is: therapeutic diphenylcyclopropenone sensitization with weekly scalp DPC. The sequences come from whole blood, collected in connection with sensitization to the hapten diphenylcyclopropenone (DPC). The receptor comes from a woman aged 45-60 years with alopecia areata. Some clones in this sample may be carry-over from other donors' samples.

Here the CDR3 reads CAISEGGASGGETQYF. CDR3 coding DNA: TGTGCCATCAGTGAAGGAGGCGCTAGCGGGGGAGAGACCCAGTACTTC. V gene TRBV10-3 combines with J gene TRBJ2-5, with TRBD2 matching 10 bases. CDR3 length: 16 amino acids. V was clipped by 3 bases and J by 4 bases; unmatched bases: 8. Germline V gene data show CDR1 as ENHRY and CDR2 as SYGVKD.